This TCR beta chain comes out of a study of T cells in Graves' hyperthyroidism and ophthalmopathy. Study-level points and caveats: In simple terms, a model built on 13 V-J features told ophthalmopathy apart from stable hyperthyroidism. The model identified upcoming ophthalmopathy a median approximately 6.5 months ahead of onset.

Germline-derived CDR1 and CDR2 are MDHEN and SYDVKM. The CDR3 length is 11 residues. Trimming cost V 9 bases and J 2 bases, with 8 bases left between them. This clonotype was counted ten times or more. Its antigen is unidentified. Clinical Activity Scores of at least 3, NOSPECS grades of at least 4 and durations under 3 months characterized ophthalmopathy patients. Diagnoses were made from clinical symptoms, serum measures (thyroxine and TRAb), thyroid ultrasound and orbital computed tomography. TCR beta CDR3 region amplification was performed from RNA transcripts. In the first-round RT-PCR of the TCR CDR3, the HTBI primer set was used. TCRdb reprocessed the multiplex PCR reads with MiXCR, giving one entry per CDR3 protein. The table shows about 350,000 distinct CDR3 sequences, with roughly 15% occurring only once.

The V call is TRBV28, the J call TRBJ2-7; the D is unclear. The sequence came from a woman aged 55 to 70 with Graves' ophthalmopathy. The sequencing sample was made of blood. CDR3 amino acids: CASGPTYEQYF. The CDR3 DNA reads as TGTGCCAGTGGACCGACCTACGAGCAGTACTTC.